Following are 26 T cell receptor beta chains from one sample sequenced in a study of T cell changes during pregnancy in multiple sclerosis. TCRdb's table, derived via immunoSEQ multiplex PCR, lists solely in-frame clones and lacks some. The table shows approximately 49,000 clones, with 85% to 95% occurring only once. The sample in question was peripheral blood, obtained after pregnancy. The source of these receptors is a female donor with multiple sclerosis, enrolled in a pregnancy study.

The CDR3 here is CAWRSPSDRFLNYGYTF. The CDR3 bases are TGTGCCTGGAGGTCCCCCTCGGACAGGTTCTTAAACTATGGCTACACCTTC. The chain carries TRBV30 and TRBJ1-2; 7 positions match TRBD1. J was trimmed by 2 bases and V by 3 bases; bases with no gene match: 15. From germline, CDR1 is GTSNPN and CDR2 SVGIG (reference sequence). The CDR3 length is 17 residues. The full variable domain, completed using reference TRBV30 and TRBJ1-2, is SQTIHQWPATLVQPVGSPLSLECTVEGTSNPNLYWYRQAAGRGLQLLFYSVGIGQISSEVPQNLSASRPQDRQFILSSKKLLLSDSGFYLCAWRSPSDRFLNYGYTFGSGTRLTVV.

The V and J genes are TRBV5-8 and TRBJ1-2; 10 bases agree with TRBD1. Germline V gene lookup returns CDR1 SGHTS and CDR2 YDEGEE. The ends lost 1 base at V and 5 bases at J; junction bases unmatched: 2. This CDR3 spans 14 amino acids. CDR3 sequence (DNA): TGTGCCAGCAGCTTGCAGGGACAGGGGTATGGCTACACCTTC. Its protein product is CASSLQGQGYGYTF.

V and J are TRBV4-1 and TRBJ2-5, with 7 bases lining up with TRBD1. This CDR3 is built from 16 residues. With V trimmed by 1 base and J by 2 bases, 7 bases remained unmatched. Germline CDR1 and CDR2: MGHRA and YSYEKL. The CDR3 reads CASSQGRGTVQETQYF. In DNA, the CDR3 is TGCGCCAGCAGCCAAGGGCGAGGGACAGTTCAAGAGACCCAGTACTTC.

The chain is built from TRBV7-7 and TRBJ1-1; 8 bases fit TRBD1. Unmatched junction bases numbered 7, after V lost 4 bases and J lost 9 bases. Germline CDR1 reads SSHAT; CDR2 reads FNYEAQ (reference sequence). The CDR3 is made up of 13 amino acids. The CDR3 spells CASSSNRGTKAFF. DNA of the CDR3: TGTGCCAGCAGCTCTAACAGGGGGACAAAAGCTTTCTTT.

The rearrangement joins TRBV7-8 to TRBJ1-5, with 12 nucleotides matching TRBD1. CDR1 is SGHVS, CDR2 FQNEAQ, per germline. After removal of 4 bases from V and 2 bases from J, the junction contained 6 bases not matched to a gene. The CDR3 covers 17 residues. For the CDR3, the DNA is TGTGCCAGCAGCTCGGGACAGGGGGCGTCGGGCAATCAGCCCCAGCATTTT. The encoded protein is CASSSGQGASGNQPQHF.

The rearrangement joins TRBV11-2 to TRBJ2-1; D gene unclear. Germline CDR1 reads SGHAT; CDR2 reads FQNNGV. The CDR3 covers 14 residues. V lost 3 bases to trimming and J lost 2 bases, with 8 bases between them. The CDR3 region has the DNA TGTGCCAGCAGCTTCGTCCAGACCTACAATGAGCAGTTCTTC. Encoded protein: CASSFVQTYNEQFF.

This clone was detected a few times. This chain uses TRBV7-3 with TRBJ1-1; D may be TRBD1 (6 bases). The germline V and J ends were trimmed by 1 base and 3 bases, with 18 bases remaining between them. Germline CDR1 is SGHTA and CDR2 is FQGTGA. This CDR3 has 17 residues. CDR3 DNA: TGTGCCAGCAGCTTAATGGGTCGGGGGGCTATGTACACTGAAGCTTTCTTT. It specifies CASSLMGRGAMYTEAFF.

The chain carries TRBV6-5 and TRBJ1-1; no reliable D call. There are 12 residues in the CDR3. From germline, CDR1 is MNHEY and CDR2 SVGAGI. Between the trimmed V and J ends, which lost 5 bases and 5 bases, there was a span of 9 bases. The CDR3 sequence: CASSRPETEAFF. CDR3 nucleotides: TGTGCCAGCAGTCGACCGGAGACTGAAGCTTTCTTT.

CDR3 residues: CASGDRENYGYTF. The CDR3 DNA is TGTGCCAGCGGGGACAGGGAAAACTATGGCTACACCTTC. The chain couples TRBV6-6 to TRBJ1-2, with TRBD1 identical over 9 bases. V was clipped by 8 bases and J by 2 bases; unmatched bases: 3. The length of the CDR3 is 13 residues. Germline CDR1 MNHNY, CDR2 SVGAGI (reference sequence).

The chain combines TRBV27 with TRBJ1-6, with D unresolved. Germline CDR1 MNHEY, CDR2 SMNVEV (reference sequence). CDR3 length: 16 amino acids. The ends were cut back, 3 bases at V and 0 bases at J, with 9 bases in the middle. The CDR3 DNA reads TGTGCCAGCAGTTTGAAGGCTAGCTCCTATAATTCACCCCTCCACTTT. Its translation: CASSLKASSYNSPLHF.

The CDR3 is CASSQGHSRETQYF. The CDR3 nucleotides are TGCGCCAGCAGCCAAGGGCACAGCAGAGAGACCCAGTACTTC. This chain uses TRBV4-3 with TRBJ2-5; no clear D gene. This CDR3 spans 14 amino acids. Trimming shortened V by 1 base and J by 4 bases, and 10 bases separated the two germline ends. CDR1 is LGHNA, CDR2 YSLEER, per germline.

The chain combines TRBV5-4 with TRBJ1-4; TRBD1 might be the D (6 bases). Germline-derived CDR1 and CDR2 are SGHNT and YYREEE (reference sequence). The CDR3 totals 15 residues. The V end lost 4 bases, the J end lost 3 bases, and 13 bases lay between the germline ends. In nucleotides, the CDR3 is TGTGCCAGCAGCGCGAAACAGGGTGCTAATGAAAAACTGTTTTTT. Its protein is CASSAKQGANEKLFF.

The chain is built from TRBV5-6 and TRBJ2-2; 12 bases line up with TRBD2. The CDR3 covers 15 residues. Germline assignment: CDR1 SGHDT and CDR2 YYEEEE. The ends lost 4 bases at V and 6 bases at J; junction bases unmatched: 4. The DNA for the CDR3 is TGTGCCAGCAGCCCCAGACTAGCGGGGGCCGGGGAGCTGTTTTTT. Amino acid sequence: CASSPRLAGAGELFF.

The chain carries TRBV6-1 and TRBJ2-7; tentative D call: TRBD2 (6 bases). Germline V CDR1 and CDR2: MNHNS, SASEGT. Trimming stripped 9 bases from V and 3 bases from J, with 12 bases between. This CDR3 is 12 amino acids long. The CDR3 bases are TGTGCCAGTGGAGGACTAAACTACGAGCAGTACTTC. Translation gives CASGGLNYEQYF.

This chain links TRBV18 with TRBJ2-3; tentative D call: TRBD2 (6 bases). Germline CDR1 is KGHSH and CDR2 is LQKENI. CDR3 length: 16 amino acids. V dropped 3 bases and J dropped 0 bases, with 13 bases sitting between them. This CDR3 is CASSPSGLFSTDTQYF. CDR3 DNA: TGTGCCAGCTCACCCTCGGGACTGTTTAGCACAGATACGCAGTATTTT.

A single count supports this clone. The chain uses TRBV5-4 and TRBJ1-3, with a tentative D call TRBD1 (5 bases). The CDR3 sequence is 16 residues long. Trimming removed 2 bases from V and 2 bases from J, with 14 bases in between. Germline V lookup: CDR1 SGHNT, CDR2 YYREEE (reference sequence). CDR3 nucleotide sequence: TGTGCCAGCAGCTTTAAACAGGCGGGGGCTGGAAACACCATATATTTT. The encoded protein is CASSFKQAGAGNTIYF.

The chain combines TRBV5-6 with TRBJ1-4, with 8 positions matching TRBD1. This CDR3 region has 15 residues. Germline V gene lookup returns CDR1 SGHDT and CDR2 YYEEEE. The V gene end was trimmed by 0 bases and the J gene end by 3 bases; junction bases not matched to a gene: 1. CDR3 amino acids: CASSLATGANEKLFF. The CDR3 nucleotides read TGTGCCAGCAGCTTGGCGACAGGGGCTAATGAAAAACTGTTTTTT. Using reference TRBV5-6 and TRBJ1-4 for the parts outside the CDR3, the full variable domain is DAGVTQSPTHLIKTRGQQVTLRCSPKSGHDTVSWYQQALGQGPQFIFQYYEEEERQRGNFPDRFSGHQFPNYSSELNVNALLLGDSALYLCASSLATGANEKLFFGSGTQLSVL.

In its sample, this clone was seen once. The CDR3 bases are TGTGCCAGCAGCTTGGAAGGGGCGGGCAATCAGCCCCAGCATTTT. Protein: CASSLEGAGNQPQHF. The rearrangement joins TRBV7-9 to TRBJ1-5; TRBD1 might be the D (5 bases). V was clipped by 3 bases and J by 2 bases, with 11 bases between them. This CDR3 spans 15 amino acids. Looked up from germline, CDR1 is SEHNR and CDR2 is FQNEAQ (reference sequence).

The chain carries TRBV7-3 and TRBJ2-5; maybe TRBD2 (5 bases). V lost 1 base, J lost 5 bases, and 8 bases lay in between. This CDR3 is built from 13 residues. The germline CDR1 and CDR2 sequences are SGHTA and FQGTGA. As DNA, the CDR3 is TGTGCCAGCAGCTTAAACCGCGGGGAGACCCAGTACTTC. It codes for CASSLNRGETQYF.

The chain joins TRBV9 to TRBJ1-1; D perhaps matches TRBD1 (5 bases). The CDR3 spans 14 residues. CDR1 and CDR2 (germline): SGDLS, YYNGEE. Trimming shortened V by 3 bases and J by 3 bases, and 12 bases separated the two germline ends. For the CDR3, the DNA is TGTGCCAGCAGCGCGCAGGGACTCGACACTGAAGCTTTCTTT. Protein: CASSAQGLDTEAFF.

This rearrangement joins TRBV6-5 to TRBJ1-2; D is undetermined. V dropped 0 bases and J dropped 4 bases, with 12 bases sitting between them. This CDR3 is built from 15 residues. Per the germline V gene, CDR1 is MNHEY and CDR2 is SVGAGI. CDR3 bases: TGTGCCAGCAGTTACTCGTTCGGCGGGAGCTATGGCTACACCTTC. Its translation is CASSYSFGGSYGYTF.

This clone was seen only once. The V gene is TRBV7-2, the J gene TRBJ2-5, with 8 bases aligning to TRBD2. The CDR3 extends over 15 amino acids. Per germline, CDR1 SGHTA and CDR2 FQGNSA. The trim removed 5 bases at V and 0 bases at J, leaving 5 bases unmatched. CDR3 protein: CASSTGTRYQETQYF. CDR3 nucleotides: TGTGCCAGCAGCACCGGGACTAGATACCAAGAGACCCAGTACTTC.

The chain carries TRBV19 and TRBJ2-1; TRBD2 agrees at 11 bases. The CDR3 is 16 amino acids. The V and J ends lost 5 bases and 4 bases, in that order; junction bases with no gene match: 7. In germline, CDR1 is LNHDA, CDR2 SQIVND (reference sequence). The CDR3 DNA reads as TGTGCCAGTAGTTCACGACTAGCGGGGAAATACAATGAGCAGTTCTTC. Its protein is CASSSRLAGKYNEQFF. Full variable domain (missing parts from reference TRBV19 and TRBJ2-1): DGGITQSPKYLFRKEGQNVTLSCEQNLNHDAMYWYRQDPGQGLRLIYYSQIVNDFQKGDIAEGYSVSREKKESFPLTVTSAQKNPTAFYLCASSSRLAGKYNEQFFGPGTRLTVL.

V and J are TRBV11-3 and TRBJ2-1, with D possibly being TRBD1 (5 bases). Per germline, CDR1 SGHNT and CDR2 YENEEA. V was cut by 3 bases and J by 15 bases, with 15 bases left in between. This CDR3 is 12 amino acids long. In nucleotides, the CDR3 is TGTGCCAGCAGCTTGGAAGGACAAAGACGGTTCTTC. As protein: CASSLEGQRRFF.

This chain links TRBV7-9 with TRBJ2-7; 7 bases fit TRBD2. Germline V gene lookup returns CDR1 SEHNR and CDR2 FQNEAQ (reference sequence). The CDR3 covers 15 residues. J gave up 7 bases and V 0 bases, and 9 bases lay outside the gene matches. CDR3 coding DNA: TGTGCCAGCAGCTTAGCGACCAGCGGGGTTGGTGAGCAGTACTTC. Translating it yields CASSLATSGVGEQYF.

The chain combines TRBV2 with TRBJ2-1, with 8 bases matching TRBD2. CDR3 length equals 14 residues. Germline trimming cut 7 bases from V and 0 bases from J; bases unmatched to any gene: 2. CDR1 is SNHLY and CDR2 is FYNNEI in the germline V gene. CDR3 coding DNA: TGTGCCAGCAAAGCGGGGGTCTCCTACAATGAGCAGTTCTTC. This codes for CASKAGVSYNEQFF.